Presented here are 7 T cell receptor beta chains from one specimen sequenced in a study of blood T cell repertoires in COVID-19. The method was immunoSEQ multiplex PCR; TCRdb's version includes in-frame clones alone and lacks a portion of them. This sample yields under 45,000 clones, of which approximately 88% are seen a single time; 13% to 15% belongs to the top ten. Material: peripheral blood. These receptors all come from a man aged 60 to 69 with active COVID-19.

The chain uses TRBV11-2 and TRBJ2-7; D is possibly TRBD2 (7 bases). Germline V gives CDR1 SGHAT, CDR2 FQNNGV. V was shortened by 5 bases and J by 2 bases, with 13 bases between the two germline ends. This CDR3 has 14 amino acids. The CDR3 spells CASSKGGLAYEQYF. The CDR3 nucleotides are TGTGCCAGCAGCAAGGGGGGGTTGGCCTACGAGCAGTACTTC.

The chain uses TRBV7-9 and TRBJ2-7; 16 nucleotides line up with TRBD2. The CDR3 is made up of 16 amino acids. V shed 5 bases and J 6 bases; nucleotides not matched to a gene: 7. Germline V gene lookup returns CDR1 SEHNR and CDR2 FQNEAQ (reference sequence). CDR3 loop: CASSLPGLAGGIEQYF. The CDR3 region has the DNA TGTGCCAGCAGCCTACCGGGACTAGCGGGAGGGATCGAGCAGTACTTC. The full variable domain, its missing parts supplied by reference TRBV7-9 and TRBJ2-7, is DTGVSQNPRHKITKRGQNVTFRCDPISEHNRLYWYRQTLGQGPEFLTYFQNEAQLEKSRLLSDRFSAERPKGSFSTLEIQRTEQGDSAMYLCASSLPGLAGGIEQYFGPGTRLTVT.

This clone was picked up a small number of times. The gene calls are TRBV30 and TRBJ2-7, with a weak D call TRBD1 (5 bases). Per germline, CDR1 GTSNPN and CDR2 SVGIG (reference sequence). With 2 bases removed from V and 5 bases from J, the gap between germline ends came to 7 bases. The CDR3 has 11 amino acids. The CDR3 region is CAWSLGDEQYF. For the CDR3, the DNA is TGTGCCTGGAGTTTAGGGGACGAGCAGTACTTC.

The chain recombines TRBV20-1 with TRBJ2-7; 8 nucleotides agree with TRBD2. There are 13 residues in the CDR3. Germline V gene lookup returns CDR1 DFQATT and CDR2 SNEGSKA (reference sequence). V was pared by 3 bases and J by 1 base, with 2 bases of the junction left unmatched. DNA for the CDR3: TGCAGTGCTAGTAGCGGGGCTTCCTACGAGCAGTACTTC. As protein: CSASSGASYEQYF.

The rearrangement uses TRBV27 and TRBJ2-7; TRBD2 agrees at 7 bases. The CDR3 length is 14 residues. V was pared by 3 bases and J by 2 bases, with 4 bases of the junction left unmatched. Germline CDR1 is MNHEY and CDR2 is SMNVEV (reference sequence). The CDR3 sequence: CASSLGGNPYEQYF. The CDR3, as DNA: TGTGCCAGCAGTTTGGGAGGGAACCCCTACGAGCAGTACTTC.

The V gene is TRBV15, the J gene TRBJ2-7; the match to TRBD1 covers 8 bases. The CDR3 is 15 residues long. V lost 3 bases, J lost 2 bases, and 6 bases stayed unmatched. Germline CDR1 is LNHNV and CDR2 is YYDKDF (reference sequence). This CDR3 is CATSRDREMAYEQYF. DNA of the CDR3: TGTGCCACCAGCAGGGACAGGGAGATGGCCTACGAGCAGTACTTC. Based on the CDR3 plus reference TRBV15 and TRBJ2-7, the full variable domain is DAMVIQNPRYQVTQFGKPVTLSCSQTLNHNVMYWYQQKSSQAPKLLFHYYDKDFNNEADTPDNFQSRRPNTSFCFLDIRSPGLGDTAMYLCATSRDREMAYEQYFGPGTRLTVT.

The chain recombines TRBV9 with TRBJ2-1, with 9 bases that match TRBD2. The ends lost 0 bases at V and 4 bases at J; junction bases unmatched: 8. Looked up from germline, CDR1 is SGDLS and CDR2 is YYNGEE. The CDR3 is made up of 17 amino acids. CDR3 residues: CASSVDVTSGIYNEQFF. CDR3 DNA sequence: TGTGCCAGCAGCGTAGATGTGACTAGCGGAATTTACAATGAGCAGTTCTTC. Filled out from reference TRBV9 and TRBJ2-1, the complete variable domain reads DSGVTQTPKHLITATGQRVTLRCSPRSGDLSVYWYQQSLDQGLQFLIQYYNGEERAKGNILERFSAQQFPDLHSELNLSSLELGDSALYFCASSVDVTSGIYNEQFFGPGTRLTVL.